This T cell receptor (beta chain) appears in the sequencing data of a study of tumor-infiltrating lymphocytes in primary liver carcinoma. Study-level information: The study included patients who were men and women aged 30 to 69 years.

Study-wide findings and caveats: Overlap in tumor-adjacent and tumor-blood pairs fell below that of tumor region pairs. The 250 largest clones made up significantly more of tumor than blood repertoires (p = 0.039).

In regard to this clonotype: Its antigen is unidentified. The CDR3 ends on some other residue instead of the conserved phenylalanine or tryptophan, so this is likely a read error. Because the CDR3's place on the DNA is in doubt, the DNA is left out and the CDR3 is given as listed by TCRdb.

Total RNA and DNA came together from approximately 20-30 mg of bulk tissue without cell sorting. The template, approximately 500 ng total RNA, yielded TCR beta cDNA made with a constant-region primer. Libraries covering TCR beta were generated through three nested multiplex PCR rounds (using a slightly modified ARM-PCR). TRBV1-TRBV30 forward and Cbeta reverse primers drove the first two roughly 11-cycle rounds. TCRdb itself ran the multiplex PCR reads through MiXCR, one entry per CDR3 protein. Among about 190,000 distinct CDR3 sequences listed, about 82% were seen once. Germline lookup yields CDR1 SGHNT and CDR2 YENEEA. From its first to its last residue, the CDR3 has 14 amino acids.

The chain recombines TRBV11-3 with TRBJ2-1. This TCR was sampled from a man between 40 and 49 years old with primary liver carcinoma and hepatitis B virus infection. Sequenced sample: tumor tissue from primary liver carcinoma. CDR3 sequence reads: CANSLGVLNNEHFY.